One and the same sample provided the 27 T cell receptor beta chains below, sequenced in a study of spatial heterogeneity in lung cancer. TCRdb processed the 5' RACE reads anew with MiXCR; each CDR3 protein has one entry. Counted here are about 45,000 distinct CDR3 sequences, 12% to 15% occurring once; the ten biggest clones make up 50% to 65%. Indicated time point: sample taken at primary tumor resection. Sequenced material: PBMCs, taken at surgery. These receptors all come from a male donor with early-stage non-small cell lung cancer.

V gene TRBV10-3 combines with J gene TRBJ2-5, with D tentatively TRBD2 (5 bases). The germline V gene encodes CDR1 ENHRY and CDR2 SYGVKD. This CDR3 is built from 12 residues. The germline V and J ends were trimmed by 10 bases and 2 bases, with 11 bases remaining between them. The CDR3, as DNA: TGTGCCACGGGCGGGCCACAAGAGACCCAGTACTTC. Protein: CATGGPQETQYF.

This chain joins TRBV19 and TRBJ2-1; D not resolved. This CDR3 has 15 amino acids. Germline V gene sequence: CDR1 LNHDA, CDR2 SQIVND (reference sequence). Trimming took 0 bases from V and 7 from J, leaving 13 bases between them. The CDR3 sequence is CASSIDGCLGNEQFF. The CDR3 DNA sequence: TGTGCCAGTAGTATAGATGGATGTCTTGGGAATGAGCAGTTCTTC. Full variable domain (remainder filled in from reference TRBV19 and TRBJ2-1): DGGITQSPKYLFRKEGQNVTLSCEQNLNHDAMYWYRQDPGQGLRLIYYSQIVNDFQKGDIAEGYSVSREKKESFPLTVTSAQKNPTAFYLCASSIDGCLGNEQFFGPGTRLTVL.

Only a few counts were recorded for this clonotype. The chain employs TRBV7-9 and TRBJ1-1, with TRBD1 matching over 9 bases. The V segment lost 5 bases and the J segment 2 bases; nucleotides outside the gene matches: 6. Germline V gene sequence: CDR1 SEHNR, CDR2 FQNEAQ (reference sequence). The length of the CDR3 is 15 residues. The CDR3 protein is CASSGGTGKNTEAFF. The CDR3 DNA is TGTGCCAGCAGCGGGGGGACAGGGAAAAACACTGAAGCTTTCTTT.

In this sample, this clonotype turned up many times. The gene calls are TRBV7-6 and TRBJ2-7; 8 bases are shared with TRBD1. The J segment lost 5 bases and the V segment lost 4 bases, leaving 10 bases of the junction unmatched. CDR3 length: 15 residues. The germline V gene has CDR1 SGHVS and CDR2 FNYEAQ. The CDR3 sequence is CASSSPRGQGNEQYF. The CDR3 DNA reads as TGTGCCAGCAGCTCACCCCGAGGACAGGGTAACGAGCAGTACTTC. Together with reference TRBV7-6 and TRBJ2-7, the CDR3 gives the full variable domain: GAGVSQSPRYKVTKRGQDVALRCDPISGHVSLYWYRQALGQGPEFLTYFNYEAQQDKSGLPNDRFSAERPEGSISTLTIQRTEQRDSAMYRCASSSPRGQGNEQYFGPGTRLTVT.

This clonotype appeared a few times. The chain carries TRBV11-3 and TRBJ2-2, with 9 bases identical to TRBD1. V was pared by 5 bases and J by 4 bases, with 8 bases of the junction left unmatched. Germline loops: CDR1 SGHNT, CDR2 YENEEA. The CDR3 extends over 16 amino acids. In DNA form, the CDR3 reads TGTGCCAGCAGCCCTGGGGGGACAGGGACCACCGGGGAGCTGTTTTTT. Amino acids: CASSPGGTGTTGELFF.

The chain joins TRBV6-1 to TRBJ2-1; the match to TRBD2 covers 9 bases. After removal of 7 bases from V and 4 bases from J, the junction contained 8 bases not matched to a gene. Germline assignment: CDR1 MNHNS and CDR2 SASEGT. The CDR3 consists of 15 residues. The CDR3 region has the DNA TGTGCCAGCACCCTCCCTAGCGGGGAATACAATGAGCAGTTCTTC. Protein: CASTLPSGEYNEQFF.

The chain's CDR3 is CASKGPNTEAFF. The DNA of the CDR3 is TGTGCCAGCAAGGGGCCGAACACTGAAGCTTTCTTT. The chain recombines TRBV6-2 or TRBV6-3 with TRBJ1-1; tentatively, D is TRBD1 (5 bases). Germline CDR1 reads MNHEY; CDR2 reads SVGEGT. V lost 7 bases to trimming and J lost 1 base, with 7 bases between them. The CDR3 has 12 amino acids.

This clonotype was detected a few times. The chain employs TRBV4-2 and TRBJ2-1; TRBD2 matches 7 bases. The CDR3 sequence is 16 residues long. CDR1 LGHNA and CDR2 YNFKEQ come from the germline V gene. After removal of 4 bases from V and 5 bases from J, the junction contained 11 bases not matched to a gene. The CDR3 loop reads CASSPPLGEGHNEQFF. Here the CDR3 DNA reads TGTGCCAGCAGCCCACCCCTGGGGGAGGGGCACAATGAGCAGTTCTTC.

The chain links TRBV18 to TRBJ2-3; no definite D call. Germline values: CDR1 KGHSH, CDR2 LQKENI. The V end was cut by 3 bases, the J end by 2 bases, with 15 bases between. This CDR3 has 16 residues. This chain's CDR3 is CASSPQSSRSTDTQYF. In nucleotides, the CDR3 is TGTGCCAGCTCACCCCAGAGTTCTAGGTCCACAGATACGCAGTATTTT.

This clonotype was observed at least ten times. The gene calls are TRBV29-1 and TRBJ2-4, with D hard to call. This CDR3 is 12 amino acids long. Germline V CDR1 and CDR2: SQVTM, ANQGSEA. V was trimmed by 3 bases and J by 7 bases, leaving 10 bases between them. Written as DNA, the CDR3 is TGCAGCGTTGAGGGCCGCGGCAACATTCAGTACTTC. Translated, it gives CSVEGRGNIQYF.

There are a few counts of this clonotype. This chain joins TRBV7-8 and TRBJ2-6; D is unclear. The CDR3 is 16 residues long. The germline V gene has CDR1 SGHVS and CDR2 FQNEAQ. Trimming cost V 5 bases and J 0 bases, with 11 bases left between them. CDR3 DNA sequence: TGTGCCAGCAGCCACATCCGTGGCTCTGGGGCCAACGTCCTGACTTTC. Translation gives CASSHIRGSGANVLTF.

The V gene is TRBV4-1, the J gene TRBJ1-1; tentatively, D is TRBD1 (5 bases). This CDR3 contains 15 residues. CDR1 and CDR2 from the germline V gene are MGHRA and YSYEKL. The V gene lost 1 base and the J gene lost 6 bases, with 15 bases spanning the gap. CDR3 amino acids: CASSQVNLRAPEAFF. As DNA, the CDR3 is TGCGCCAGCAGCCAAGTCAATCTCAGGGCGCCTGAAGCTTTCTTT.

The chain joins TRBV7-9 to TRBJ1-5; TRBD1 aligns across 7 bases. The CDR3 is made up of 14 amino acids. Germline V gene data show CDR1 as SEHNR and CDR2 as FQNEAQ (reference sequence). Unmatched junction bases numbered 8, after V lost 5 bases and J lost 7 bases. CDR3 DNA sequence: TGTGCCAGCAGCGTCACAGGGGAAAGGCAGCCCCAGCATTTT. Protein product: CASSVTGERQPQHF.

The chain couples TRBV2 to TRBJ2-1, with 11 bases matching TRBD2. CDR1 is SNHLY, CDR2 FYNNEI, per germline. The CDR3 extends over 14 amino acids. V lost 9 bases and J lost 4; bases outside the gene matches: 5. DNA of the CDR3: TGTGCCAGAGGTAGCGGGGGGGTTTACAATGAGCAGTTCTTC. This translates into CARGSGGVYNEQFF.

CDR3 sequence (DNA): TGCAGTGCTAGACAATTTGGACAGACTATTTCCTACGAGCAGTACTTC. This encodes CSARQFGQTISYEQYF. J is TRBJ2-7 and V is TRBV20-1, with D perhaps matching TRBD1 (6 bases). CDR1 is DFQATT, CDR2 SNEGSKA, per germline (reference sequence). This CDR3 is built from 16 residues. Trimming removed 2 bases at V and 1 base at J, with 18 bases between.

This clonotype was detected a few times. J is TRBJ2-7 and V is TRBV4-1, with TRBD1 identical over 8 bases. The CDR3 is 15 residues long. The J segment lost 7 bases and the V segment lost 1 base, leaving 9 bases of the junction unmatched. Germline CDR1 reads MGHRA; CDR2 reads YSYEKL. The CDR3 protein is CASSQVTGGSLEQYF. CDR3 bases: TGCGCCAGCAGCCAAGTTACAGGGGGGAGTCTGGAGCAGTACTTC.

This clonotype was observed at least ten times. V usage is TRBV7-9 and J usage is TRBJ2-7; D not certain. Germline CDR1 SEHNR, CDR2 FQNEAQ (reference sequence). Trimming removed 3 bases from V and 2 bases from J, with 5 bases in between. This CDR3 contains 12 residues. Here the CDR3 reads CASSFRTYEQYF. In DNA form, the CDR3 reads TGTGCCAGCAGCTTCCGTACCTACGAGCAGTACTTC.

DNA for the CDR3: TGCAGCGTTTCCCAGGGGGCTAGGACTGAAGCTTTCTTT. Its protein is CSVSQGARTEAFF. The chain combines TRBV29-1 with TRBJ1-1; 8 nucleotides align to TRBD1. Germline V CDR1 and CDR2: SQVTM, ANQGSEA. Trimming cost V 5 bases and J 5 bases; bases outside gene matches: 7. The CDR3 runs 13 residues.

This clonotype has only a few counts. The CDR3 sequence is CATSGTGVSNQPQHF. CDR3 DNA sequence: TGTGCCACCAGTGGGACAGGCGTTAGCAATCAGCCCCAGCATTTT. This sequence joins TRBV24-1 and TRBJ1-5, with 7 bases matching TRBD1. The CDR3 covers 15 residues. Trimming at V came to 5 bases and at J to 0 bases, leaving 3 bases not matched to a gene. Per the germline V gene, CDR1 is KGHDR and CDR2 is SFDVKD.

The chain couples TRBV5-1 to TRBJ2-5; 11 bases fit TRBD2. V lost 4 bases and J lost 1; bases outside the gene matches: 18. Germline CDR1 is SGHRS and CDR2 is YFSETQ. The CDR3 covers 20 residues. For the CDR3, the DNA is TGCGCCAGCAGCCCGACCGGGACTAGCGGTAGTGAGGGGTTCCAAGAGACCCAGTACTTC. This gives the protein CASSPTGTSGSEGFQETQYF.

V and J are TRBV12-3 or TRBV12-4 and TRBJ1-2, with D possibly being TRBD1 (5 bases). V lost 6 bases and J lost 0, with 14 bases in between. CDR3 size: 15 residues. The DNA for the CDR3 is TGTGCCAGCAGATCAACAGGAATAGCTAACTATGGCTACACCTTC. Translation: CASRSTGIANYGYTF.

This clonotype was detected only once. The CDR3 sequence is CASRSPTGGQRTDTQYF. For the CDR3, the DNA is TGTGCCAGCAGATCCCCGACAGGGGGCCAGCGCACAGATACGCAGTATTTT. The chain recombines TRBV27 with TRBJ2-3; 10 bases match TRBD1. V shed 6 bases and J 1 base; nucleotides not matched to a gene: 10. CDR3 length: 17 residues. Germline V gene sequence: CDR1 MNHEY, CDR2 SMNVEV (reference sequence).

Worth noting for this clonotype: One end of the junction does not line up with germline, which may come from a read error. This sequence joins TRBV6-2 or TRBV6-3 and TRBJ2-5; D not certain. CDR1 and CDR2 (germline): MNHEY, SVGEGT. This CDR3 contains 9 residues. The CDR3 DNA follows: TGTGCCAGCAGTTTGTTCTCGGGCTTC. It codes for CASSLFSGF.

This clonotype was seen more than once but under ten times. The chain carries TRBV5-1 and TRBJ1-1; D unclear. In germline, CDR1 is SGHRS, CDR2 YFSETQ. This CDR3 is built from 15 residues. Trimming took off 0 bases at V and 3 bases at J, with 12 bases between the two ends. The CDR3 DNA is TGCGCCAGCAGCTTGGTTTCCGTGGACGACACTGAAGCTTTCTTT. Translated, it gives CASSLVSVDDTEAFF.

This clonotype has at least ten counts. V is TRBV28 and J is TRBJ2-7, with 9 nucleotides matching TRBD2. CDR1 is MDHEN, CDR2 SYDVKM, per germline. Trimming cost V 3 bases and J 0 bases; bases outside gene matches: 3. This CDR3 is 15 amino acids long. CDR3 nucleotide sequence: TGTGCCAGCAGTTTGGCTAGCGGGGCCTCCTACGAGCAGTACTTC. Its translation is CASSLASGASYEQYF.

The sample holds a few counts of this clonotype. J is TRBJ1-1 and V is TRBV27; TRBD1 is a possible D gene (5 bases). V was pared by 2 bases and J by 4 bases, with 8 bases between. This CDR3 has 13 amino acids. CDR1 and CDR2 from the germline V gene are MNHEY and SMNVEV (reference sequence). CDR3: CASSLRGSTEAFF. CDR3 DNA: TGTGCCAGCAGTTTAAGGGGAAGCACTGAAGCTTTCTTT.

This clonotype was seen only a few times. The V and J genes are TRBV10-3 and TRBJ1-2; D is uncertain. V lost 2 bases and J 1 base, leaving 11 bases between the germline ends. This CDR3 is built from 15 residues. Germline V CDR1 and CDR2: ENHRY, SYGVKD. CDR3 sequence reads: CAISEPEGLNYGYTF. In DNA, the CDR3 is TGTGCCATCAGTGAGCCCGAAGGGCTTAACTATGGCTACACCTTC.